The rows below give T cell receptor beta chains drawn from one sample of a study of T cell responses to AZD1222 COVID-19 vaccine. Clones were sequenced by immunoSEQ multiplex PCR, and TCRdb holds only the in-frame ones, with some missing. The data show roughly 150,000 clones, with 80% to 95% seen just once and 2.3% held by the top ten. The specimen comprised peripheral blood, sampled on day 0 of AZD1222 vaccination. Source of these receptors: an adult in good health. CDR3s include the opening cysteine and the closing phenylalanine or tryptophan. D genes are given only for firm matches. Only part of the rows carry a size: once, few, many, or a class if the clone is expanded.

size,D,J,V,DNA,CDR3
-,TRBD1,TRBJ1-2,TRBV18,TGTGCCAGCTCACCTACCTTGGGACAGGCGATGGGCTATGGCTACACCTTC,CASSPTLGQAMGYGYTF
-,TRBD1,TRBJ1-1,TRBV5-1,TGCGCCAGCAGCTTGAAGACAGGGGTCAGAAATGAAGCTTTCTTT,CASSLKTGVRNEAFF
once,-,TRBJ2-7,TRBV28,TGTGCCAGCCTAACGAGGGGGGCCGCCTCCTACGAGCAGTACTTC,CASLTRGAASYEQYF
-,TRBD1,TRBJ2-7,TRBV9,TGTGCCAGCAGCGTGGGGTCGGGACAGGGCTCCTACGAGCAGTACTTC,CASSVGSGQGSYEQYF
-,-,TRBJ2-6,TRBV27,TGTGCCAGCACCCTCGGATCTGGGGCCAACGTCCTGACTTTC,CASTLGSGANVLTF
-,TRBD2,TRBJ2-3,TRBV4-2,TGTGCCAGCAGCCAGATAGCGGGGGATACGCAGTATTTT,CASSQIAGDTQYF
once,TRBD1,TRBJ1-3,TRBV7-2,TGTGCCAGCAGCTTATCGGACAGGAGCTCTGGAAACACCATATATTTT,CASSLSDRSSGNTIYF
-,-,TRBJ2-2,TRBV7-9,TGTGCCAGCAGCTTATTAGGACCCGGGACCGGCGGGGAGCTGTTTTTT,CASSLLGPGTGGELFF
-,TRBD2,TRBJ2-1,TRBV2,TGTGCCAGCAGTGATTGGTGGACTAGCGGGAGGAAGGATAATGAGCAGTTCTTC,CASSDWWTSGRKDNEQFF
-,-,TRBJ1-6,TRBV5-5,TGTGCCAGCAGCTTGGACGGACCGTCGTTCACCCTCCACTTT,CASSLDGPSFTLHF
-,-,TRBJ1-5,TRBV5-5,TGTGCCAGCAGCTTGAACCCAGCTTATAGCAATCAGCCCCAGCATTTT,CASSLNPAYSNQPQHF
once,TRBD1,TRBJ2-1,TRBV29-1,TGCAGCGTTGGCGCCCTGGGACAGTCCTACAATGAGCAGTTCTTC,CSVGALGQSYNEQFF
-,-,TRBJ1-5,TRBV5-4,TGTGCCAGCAGCTTGGGCAGAGATAATCAGCCCCAGCATTTT,CASSLGRDNQPQHF
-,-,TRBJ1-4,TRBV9,TGTGCCAGCAGCCCGAGGGAACAGGTTCGAGGTTATGAAAAACTGTTTTTT,CASSPREQVRGYEKLFF
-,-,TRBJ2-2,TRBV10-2,TGCGCCAGTACCTCCAGGGGGGGTAGCACCGGGGAGCTGTTTTTT,CASTSRGGSTGELFF
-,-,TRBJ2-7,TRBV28,TGTGCCAGCACCGTACGGGGGAGGGAGCAGTACTTC,CASTVRGREQYF
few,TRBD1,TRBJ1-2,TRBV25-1,TGTGCCAGCAGTGCCTCCGGGACAGGTCGTGGCTACACCTTC,CASSASGTGRGYTF
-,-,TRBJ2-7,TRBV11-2,TGTGCCAGCAGCTTGGGTACAGGGAGCTCCTACGAGCAGTACTTC,CASSLGTGSSYEQYF
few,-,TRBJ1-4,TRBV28,TGTGCCAGCACTCCGAGTGTATCGGGAAAACTGTTTTTT,CASTPSVSGKLFF
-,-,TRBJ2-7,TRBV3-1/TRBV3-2,TGTGCCAGCAGCCCCCGGACAGCCACGGACGAGCAGTACTTC,CASSPRTATDEQYF
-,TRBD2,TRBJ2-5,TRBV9,TGTGCCAGCAGCGAGACTAGCGGACCTCAAGAGACCCAGTACTTC,CASSETSGPQETQYF
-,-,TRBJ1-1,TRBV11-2,TGTGCCAGCAGCACACAGGGTTCGGGCACTGAAGCTTTCTTT,CASSTQGSGTEAFF
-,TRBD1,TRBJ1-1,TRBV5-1,TGCGCCAGCAGCTGGACAGGGGAGGGAAACACTGAAGCTTTCTTT,CASSWTGEGNTEAFF
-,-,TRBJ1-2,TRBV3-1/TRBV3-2,TGTGCCAGCAGCCAAGCTCCCGGGACTCGAGCTAACTATGGCTACACCTTC,CASSQAPGTRANYGYTF
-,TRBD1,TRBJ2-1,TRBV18,TGTGCCAGCTCACCCGGGACAGGGGTTTACAATGAGCAGTTCTTC,CASSPGTGVYNEQFF
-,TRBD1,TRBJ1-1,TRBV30,TGTGCTACGTCCAGGGGGGGGAACACTGAAGCTTTCTTT,CATSRGGNTEAFF
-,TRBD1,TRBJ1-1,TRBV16,TGTGCCAGCAGTGACAGGGGAGAGACTGAAGCTTTCTTT,CASSDRGETEAFF
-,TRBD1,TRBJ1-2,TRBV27,TGTGCCAGCAGTCTTCAGGGGGAAGGATATGGCTACACCTTC,CASSLQGEGYGYTF
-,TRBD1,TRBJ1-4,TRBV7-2,TGTGCCAGCAGTCCGGGACAGGTTTTGCTTACTAATGAAAAACTGTTTTTT,CASSPGQVLLTNEKLFF
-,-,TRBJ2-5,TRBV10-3,TGTGCCATCAGTGGAGACGGGAGAGGAGAGACCCAGTACTTC,CAISGDGRGETQYF
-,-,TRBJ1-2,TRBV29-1,TGCAGCGTCCGGGACGCCAACTACTATGGCTACACCTTC,CSVRDANYYGYTF
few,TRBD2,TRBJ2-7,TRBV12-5,TGTGCTAGTGGCAGCGGACTAGCGGACCCGAGCTCCTACGAGCAGTACTTC,CASGSGLADPSSYEQYF
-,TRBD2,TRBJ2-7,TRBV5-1,TGCGCCAGCAGCCCTACTCTGGGGTTCAGGACTAGCCTCGAGCAGTACTTC,CASSPTLGFRTSLEQYF
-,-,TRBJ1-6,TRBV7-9,TGTGCCAGCAGCTTACCCTCGGGGGGTCCCCTCCACTTT,CASSLPSGGPLHF
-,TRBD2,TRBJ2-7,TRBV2,TGTGCCAGCGGGACTAGCGGACGGGGACCCGAGCAGTACTTC,CASGTSGRGPEQYF
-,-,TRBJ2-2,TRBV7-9,TGTGCCAGCAGCTTAGCCGGCACCGGGGAGCTGTTTTTT,CASSLAGTGELFF
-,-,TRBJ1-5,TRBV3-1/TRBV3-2,TGTGCCAGCAGCCAAGATTTGAGCCCTAGGCAGCCCCAGCATTTT,CASSQDLSPRQPQHF